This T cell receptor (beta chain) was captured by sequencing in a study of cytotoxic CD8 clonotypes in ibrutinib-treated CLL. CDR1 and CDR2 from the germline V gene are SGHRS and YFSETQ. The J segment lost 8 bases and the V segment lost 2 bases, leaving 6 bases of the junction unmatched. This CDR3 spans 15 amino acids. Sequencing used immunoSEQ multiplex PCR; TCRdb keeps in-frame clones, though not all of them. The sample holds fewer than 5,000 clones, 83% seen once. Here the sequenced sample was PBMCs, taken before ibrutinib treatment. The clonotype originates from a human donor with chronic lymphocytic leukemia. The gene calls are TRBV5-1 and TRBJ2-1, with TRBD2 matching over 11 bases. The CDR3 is CASSFSLAGGDEQFF. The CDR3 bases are TGCGCCAGCAGCTTTAGCCTAGCGGGAGGCGATGAGCAGTTCTTC.